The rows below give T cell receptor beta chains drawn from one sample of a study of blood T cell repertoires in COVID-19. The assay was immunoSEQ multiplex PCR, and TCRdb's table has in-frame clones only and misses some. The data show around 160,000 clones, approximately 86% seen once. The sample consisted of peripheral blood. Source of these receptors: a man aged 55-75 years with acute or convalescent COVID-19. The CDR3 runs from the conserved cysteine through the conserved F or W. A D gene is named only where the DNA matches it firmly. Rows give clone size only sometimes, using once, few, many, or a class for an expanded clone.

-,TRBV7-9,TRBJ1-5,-,CASGTGWSSNQPQHF,TGTGCCTCTGGAACAGGGTGGAGTAGCAATCAGCCCCAGCATTTT
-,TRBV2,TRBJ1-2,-,CASSRDTNYGYTF,TGTGCCAGCAGCCGGGACACTAACTATGGCTACACCTTC
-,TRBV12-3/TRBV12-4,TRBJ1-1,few,CASSLQMNTEAFF,TGTGCCAGCAGTTTGCAGATGAACACTGAAGCTTTCTTT
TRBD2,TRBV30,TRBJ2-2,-,CAWGELALANTGELFF,TGTGCCTGGGGTGAACTAGCGCTAGCGAACACCGGGGAGCTGTTTTTT
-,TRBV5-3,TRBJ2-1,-,CARSFTSKPYNEQFF,TGTGCCAGAAGCTTTACTAGCAAGCCGTACAATGAGCAGTTCTTC
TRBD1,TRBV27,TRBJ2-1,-,CASSSLTGGSYNEQFF,TGTGCCAGCAGTTCATTAACAGGGGGCTCCTACAATGAGCAGTTCTTC
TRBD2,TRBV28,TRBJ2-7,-,CASSPISGAYEQYF,TGTGCCAGCAGTCCGATTAGCGGGGCCTACGAGCAGTACTTC
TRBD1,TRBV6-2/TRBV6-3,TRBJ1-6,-,CASSFPTGKFSPLHF,TGTGCCAGCAGTTTTCCGACAGGGAAGTTTTCACCCCTCCACTTT
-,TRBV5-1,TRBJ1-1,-,CASSFDRPNTEAFF,TGCGCCAGCAGCTTTGACAGACCGAACACTGAAGCTTTCTTT
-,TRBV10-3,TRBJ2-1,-,CAIAGSSYNEQFF,TGTGCCATCGCGGGTAGCTCCTACAATGAGCAGTTCTTC
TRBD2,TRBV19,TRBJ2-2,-,CASSTSGTNTGELFF,TGTGCCAGTAGTACCAGCGGGACGAACACCGGGGAGCTGTTTTTT
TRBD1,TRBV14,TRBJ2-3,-,CASSPGTGGADTQYF,TGTGCCAGCAGTCCCGGGACAGGGGGCGCAGATACGCAGTATTTT
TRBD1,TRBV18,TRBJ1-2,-,CASSPRSGQGRDGYTF,TGTGCCAGCTCACCACGATCCGGACAGGGAAGGGATGGCTACACCTTC
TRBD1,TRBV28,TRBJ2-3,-,CASSLSQGADTQYF,TGTGCCAGCAGTTTATCCCAGGGGGCAGATACGCAGTATTTT
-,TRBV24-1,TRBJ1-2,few,CATSDSTRLNYGYTF,TGTGCCACCAGTGACTCGACACGCCTGAACTATGGCTACACCTTC
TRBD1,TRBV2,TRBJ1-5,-,CASSPGQGNQPQHF,TGTGCCAGCAGTCCAGGACAGGGGAATCAGCCCCAGCATTTT
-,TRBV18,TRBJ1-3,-,CASSPSTATAGNTIYF,TGTGCCAGCTCACCGTCGACAGCTACTGCGGGAAACACCATATATTTT
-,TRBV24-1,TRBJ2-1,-,CATSAAGGDSYNEQFF,TGTGCCACCAGTGCCGCCGGAGGGGACAGCTACAATGAGCAGTTCTTC
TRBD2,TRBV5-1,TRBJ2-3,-,CASSLGGRGADTQYF,TGCGCCAGCAGCTTGGGCGGGAGGGGAGCAGATACGCAGTATTTT
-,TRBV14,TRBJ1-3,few,CASSLINGNTIYF,TGTGCCAGCAGCCTTATTAATGGAAACACCATATATTTT
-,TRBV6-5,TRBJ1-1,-,CASREGLRAEAFF,TGTGCCAGCCGGGAGGGGCTTAGGGCTGAAGCTTTCTTT
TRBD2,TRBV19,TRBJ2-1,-,CASSLKLAGGPYEQFF,TGTGCCAGTAGTCTAAAACTAGCGGGAGGGCCGTATGAGCAGTTCTTC
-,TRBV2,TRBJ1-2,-,CASSGNFVGVGYTF,TGTGCCAGCAGTGGGAACTTCGTAGGGGTCGGCTACACCTTC
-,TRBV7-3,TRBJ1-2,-,CASSLPENQGPFYGYTF,TGTGCCAGCAGCTTACCGGAGAATCAGGGCCCCTTCTATGGCTACACCTTC
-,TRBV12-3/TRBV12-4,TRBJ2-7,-,CASMGPSDEQYF,TGTGCCAGCATGGGCCCCTCCGACGAGCAGTACTTC
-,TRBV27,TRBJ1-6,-,CASSLRREYSPLHF,TGTGCCAGCAGTTTAAGACGGGAATATTCACCCCTCCACTTT
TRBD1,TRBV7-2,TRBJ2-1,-,CASSLVGGTLGNEQFF,TGTGCCAGCAGCTTAGTAGGGGGCACCTTGGGGAATGAGCAGTTCTTC